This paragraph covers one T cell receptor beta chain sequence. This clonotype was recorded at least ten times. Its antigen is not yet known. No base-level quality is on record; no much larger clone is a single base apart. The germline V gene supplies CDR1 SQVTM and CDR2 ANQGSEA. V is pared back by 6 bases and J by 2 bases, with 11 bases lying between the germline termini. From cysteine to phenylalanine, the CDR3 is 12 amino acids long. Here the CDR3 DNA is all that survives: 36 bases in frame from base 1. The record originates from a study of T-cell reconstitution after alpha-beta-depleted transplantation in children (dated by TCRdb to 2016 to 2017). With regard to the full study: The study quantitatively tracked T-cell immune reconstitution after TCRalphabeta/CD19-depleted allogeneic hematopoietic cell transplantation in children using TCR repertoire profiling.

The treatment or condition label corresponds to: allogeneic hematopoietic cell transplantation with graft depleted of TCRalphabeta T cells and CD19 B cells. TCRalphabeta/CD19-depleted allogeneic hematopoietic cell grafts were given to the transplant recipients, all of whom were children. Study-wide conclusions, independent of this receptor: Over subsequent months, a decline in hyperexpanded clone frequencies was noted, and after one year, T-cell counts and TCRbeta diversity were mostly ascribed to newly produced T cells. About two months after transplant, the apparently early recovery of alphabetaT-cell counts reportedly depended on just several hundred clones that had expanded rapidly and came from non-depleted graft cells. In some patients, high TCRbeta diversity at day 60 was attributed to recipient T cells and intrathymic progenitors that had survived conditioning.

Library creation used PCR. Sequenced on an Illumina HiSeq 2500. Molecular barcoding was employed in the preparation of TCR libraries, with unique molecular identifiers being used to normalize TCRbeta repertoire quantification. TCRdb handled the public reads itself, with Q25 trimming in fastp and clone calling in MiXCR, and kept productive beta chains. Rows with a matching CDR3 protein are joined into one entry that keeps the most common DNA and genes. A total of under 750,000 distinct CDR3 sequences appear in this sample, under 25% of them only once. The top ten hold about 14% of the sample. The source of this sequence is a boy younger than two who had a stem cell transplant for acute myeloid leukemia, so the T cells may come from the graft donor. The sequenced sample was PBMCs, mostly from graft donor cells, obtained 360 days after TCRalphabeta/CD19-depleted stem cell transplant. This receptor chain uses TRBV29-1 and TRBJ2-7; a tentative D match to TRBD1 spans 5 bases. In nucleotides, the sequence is TGCAGCGTAAGACAGACGACCTACGAGCAGTACTTC. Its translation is CSVRQTTYEQYF.